Listed here are 25 T cell receptor beta chains from one sample, sequenced in a study of blood T cell repertoires in COVID-19. Libraries were prepared by immunoSEQ multiplex PCR; TCRdb keeps only in-frame clonotypes and omits some of them. Altogether under 450,000 clones are present, about 91% being singletons, with the ten largest covering roughly 12%. Material for sequencing was peripheral blood. The receptors derive from a woman between 45 and 60 years old with COVID-19, enrolled during active disease.

The V and J genes are TRBV11-2 and TRBJ2-7; 8 positions match TRBD1. After removal of 3 bases from V and 2 bases from J, the junction contained 6 bases not matched to a gene. This CDR3 spans 15 amino acids. Germline lookup yields CDR1 SGHAT and CDR2 FQNNGV. The CDR3 nucleotides are TGTGCCAGCAGCTTCCGGACAGGGCACCCCTACGAGCAGTACTTC. Encoded protein: CASSFRTGHPYEQYF.

V is TRBV5-1 and J is TRBJ1-4, with TRBD1 as a possible D gene (6 bases). The CDR3 spans 13 residues. Trimming stripped 0 bases from V and 7 bases from J, with 7 bases between. From germline, CDR1 is SGHRS and CDR2 YFSETQ. DNA of the CDR3: TGCGCCAGCAGCTTGGCCAGGGGTGAAAAACTGTTTTTT. Its protein product is CASSLARGEKLFF.

This clone was picked up one time. Here the CDR3 DNA reads TGTGCCAGCTCACCACCGGGTCAGGGGGCCGGGGAAAAACTGTTTTTT. Protein product: CASSPPGQGAGEKLFF. The chain joins TRBV18 to TRBJ1-4; TRBD1 agrees at 8 bases. This CDR3 region has 16 residues. V trimming: 0 bases; J trimming: 8 bases; junction bases outside the gene matches: 8. The germline V gene encodes CDR1 KGHSH and CDR2 LQKENI.

This sequence joins TRBV3-1 (or the pseudogene TRBV3-2) and TRBJ2-7; D may be TRBD2 (5 bases). Trimming shortened V by 4 bases and J by 0 bases, and 10 bases separated the two germline ends. CDR1 is LGHDT, CDR2 YNNKEL, per germline (reference sequence). CDR3 length: 14 amino acids. The CDR3 loop is CASSLSDFSYEQYF. CDR3 bases: TGTGCCAGCAGCCTGTCGGACTTCTCCTACGAGCAGTACTTC.

The chain carries TRBV5-5 and TRBJ1-6, with a weak D call TRBD1 (6 bases). Germline-derived CDR1 and CDR2 are SGHKS and YYEKEE (reference sequence). The CDR3 is 15 amino acids. Trimming took 3 bases from V and 10 from J, leaving 17 bases between them. CDR3 in amino acids: CASSSIQGSISPLHF. The CDR3 DNA is TGTGCCAGCAGCTCGATACAGGGTTCTATCTCACCCCTCCACTTT.

The gene calls are TRBV25-1 and TRBJ2-3; D possibly corresponds to TRBD1 (5 bases). The V gene's germline CDR1 is MGHDK and CDR2 SYGVNS. This CDR3 contains 14 residues. V gave up 4 bases and J gave up 1 base, with 9 bases separating them. CDR3 in DNA: TGTGCCAGCAGTGCGTTACAGGGCACAGATACGCAGTATTTT. This gives the protein CASSALQGTDTQYF.

This chain links TRBV2 with TRBJ1-2; no reliable D call. Deletions cut 10 bases from V and 0 bases from J, with 9 bases between. The CDR3 loop spans 12 amino acids. Germline CDR1 is SNHLY and CDR2 is FYNNEI. DNA for the CDR3: TGTGCCACCCCGGAGGCTAACTATGGCTACACCTTC. This sequence encodes CATPEANYGYTF.

This chain uses TRBV18 with TRBJ2-7, with D possibly being TRBD1 (5 bases). This CDR3 spans 15 amino acids. Trimming took off 2 bases at V and 1 base at J, with 12 bases between the two ends. Germline loops: CDR1 KGHSH, CDR2 LQKENI. CDR3 loop: CASSPWGLKSYEQYF. CDR3 sequence (DNA): TGTGCCAGCTCACCATGGGGCCTTAAATCCTACGAGCAGTACTTC.

The V call is TRBV6-5, the J call TRBJ1-2; 7 nucleotides match TRBD1. The germline V gene has CDR1 MNHEY and CDR2 SVGAGI. This CDR3 spans 15 amino acids. J was trimmed by 4 bases and V by 6 bases; bases with no gene match: 11. The CDR3 protein is CASRSPGQTIYGYTF. The CDR3 DNA is TGTGCCAGCAGGTCACCGGGACAGACGATCTATGGCTACACCTTC.

The genes are TRBV5-4 and TRBJ2-7, with D hard to call. CDR1 and CDR2 from the germline V gene are SGHNT and YYREEE (reference sequence). With 4 bases removed from V and 2 bases from J, the gap between germline ends came to 13 bases. The CDR3 sequence is 14 residues long. The CDR3 loop is CASSRLGVAYEQYF. CDR3 DNA sequence: TGTGCCAGCAGCCGTTTAGGAGTGGCCTACGAGCAGTACTTC.

This clone has only a few counts. J is TRBJ1-1 and V is TRBV28; 10 bases are shared with TRBD1. J lost 10 bases, V lost 5 bases, and 4 bases had no gene match. Germline CDR1 reads MDHEN; CDR2 reads SYDVKM. The length of the CDR3 is 12 residues. CDR3 coding DNA: TGTGCCAGCAGTATCGGGACAGGGGTAGCTTTCTTT. Encoded protein: CASSIGTGVAFF.

The table lists this clone with a count of one. This chain connects TRBV28 to TRBJ1-3, with 9 nucleotides matching TRBD1. CDR3 length: 13 amino acids. Trimming at V came to 0 bases and at J to 11 bases, leaving 2 bases not matched to a gene. The V gene's germline CDR1 is MDHEN and CDR2 SYDVKM. The CDR3 DNA follows: TGTGCCAGCAGTTTATGGGACAGGGGTCCCATATATTTT. Its translation: CASSLWDRGPIYF.

V gene TRBV5-1 combines with J gene TRBJ2-1; weak D call: TRBD2 (6 bases). The CDR3 covers 14 residues. Germline lookup yields CDR1 SGHRS and CDR2 YFSETQ. V lost 0 bases to trimming and J lost 5 bases, with 9 bases between them. The CDR3 bases are TGCGCCAGCAGCTTGGCCGGGGGACACAATGAGCAGTTCTTC. Protein product: CASSLAGGHNEQFF.

The V gene is TRBV10-3, the J gene TRBJ2-2, with D possibly being TRBD2 (6 bases). Germline-derived CDR1 and CDR2 are ENHRY and SYGVKD. V was shortened by 11 bases and J by 3 bases, with 16 bases between the two germline ends. The CDR3 is 14 amino acids. The CDR3 DNA reads as TGTGCCGTCCGGTTGACTAGTCACACCGGGGAGCTGTTTTTT. It encodes CAVRLTSHTGELFF.

This chain links TRBV28 with TRBJ1-2, with a weak D call TRBD1 (6 bases). The V and J ends lost 4 bases and 1 base respectively, with 13 bases between them. The length of the CDR3 is 15 residues. Germline CDR1 reads MDHEN; CDR2 reads SYDVKM. The CDR3 here is CASSSPGDINYGYTF. For the CDR3, the DNA is TGTGCCAGCAGTTCCCCAGGGGATATTAACTATGGCTACACCTTC.

V usage is TRBV4-1 and J usage is TRBJ1-2; D gene uncertain. Germline loops: CDR1 MGHRA, CDR2 YSYEKL. The CDR3 contains 16 residues. Trimming pared 2 bases from V and 3 bases from J, leaving 16 bases between. In DNA, the CDR3 is TGCGCCAGCAGCCAACTAAGAGGGTCCAGCTACTATGGCTACACCTTC. Amino acid sequence: CASSQLRGSSYYGYTF.

This clone came up once. This sequence joins TRBV18 and TRBJ1-1, with a possible D match to TRBD1 (5 bases). CDR3 length: 13 residues. Trimming took 3 bases from V and 2 from J, leaving 7 bases between them. Germline CDR1 is KGHSH and CDR2 is LQKENI. The CDR3 region is CASSPTDNTEAFF. The CDR3 DNA reads as TGTGCCAGCTCACCGACAGATAACACTGAAGCTTTCTTT.

This chain joins TRBV28 and TRBJ2-2; D is ambiguous. V lost 2 bases and J lost 4, with 8 bases in between. This CDR3 spans 14 amino acids. From germline, CDR1 is MDHEN and CDR2 SYDVKM. CDR3 amino acids: CASSLMAFTGELFF. In DNA form, the CDR3 reads TGTGCCAGCAGTTTAATGGCTTTCACCGGGGAGCTGTTTTTT.

The chain employs TRBV29-1 and TRBJ2-7, with TRBD1 as a possible D gene (5 bases). V was cut by 3 bases and J by 3 bases, with 15 bases left in between. This CDR3 spans 14 amino acids. Germline values: CDR1 SQVTM, CDR2 ANQGSEA. The CDR3 sequence is CSVDEKGPFYEQYF. DNA for the CDR3: TGCAGCGTTGACGAGAAGGGGCCTTTCTACGAGCAGTACTTC.

V gene TRBV6-5 combines with J gene TRBJ1-1, with 8 positions matching TRBD1. The CDR3 length is 15 residues. V lost 7 bases to trimming and J lost 10 bases; unmatched junction nucleotides: 17. The germline CDR1 and CDR2 sequences are MNHEY and SVGAGI. The CDR3 DNA sequence: TGTGCCAGCAAAGTTTTTACCGCAGGGGGCGTCGGAGCTTTCTTT. Translated: CASKVFTAGGVGAFF.

For this clone: Other DNA sequences in this specimen translate into the identical CDR3. The V and J genes are TRBV3-1 (or the pseudogene TRBV3-2) and TRBJ1-2, with 8 nucleotides matching TRBD1. Germline CDR1 and CDR2: LGHDT and YNNKEL (reference sequence). The CDR3 has 13 residues. The V and J ends lost 4 bases and 4 bases, in that order; junction bases with no gene match: 2. Written as DNA, the CDR3 is TGTGCCAGCAGCCTTACAGGGGGCTATGGCTACACCTTC. It yields the protein CASSLTGGYGYTF.

This chain joins TRBV7-9 and TRBJ2-7, with 7 positions matching TRBD2. With 5 bases clipped from V and 3 bases from J, the junction kept 1 base outside the gene matches. The CDR3 sequence is 12 residues long. CDR1 is SEHNR, CDR2 FQNEAQ, per germline (reference sequence). The CDR3 is CASSREDYEQYF. In DNA form, the CDR3 reads TGTGCCAGCAGCCGGGAGGACTACGAGCAGTACTTC.

The gene calls are TRBV5-1 and TRBJ1-6; 7 bases map to TRBD1. The CDR3 consists of 15 residues. The V and J ends lost 4 bases and 7 bases, in that order; junction bases with no gene match: 8. Germline CDR1 and CDR2: SGHRS and YFSETQ. For the CDR3, the DNA is TGCGCCAGCAGCCCGGTCGGGACAGACAATTCACCCCTCCACTTT. Translation: CASSPVGTDNSPLHF.

This chain links TRBV5-1 with TRBJ1-1; a weak D match, TRBD1 (6 bases). The CDR3 totals 14 residues. V lost 4 bases, J lost 3 bases, and 13 bases lay in between. Germline CDR1 and CDR2: SGHRS and YFSETQ. CDR3 sequence (DNA): TGCGCCAGCAGCCGTGAGACAGGAGACACTGAAGCTTTCTTT. Its translation: CASSRETGDTEAFF.

The gene calls are TRBV20-1 and TRBJ1-1, with D hard to call. The germline V and J ends were trimmed by 4 bases and 8 bases, with 11 bases remaining between them. The germline V gene has CDR1 DFQATT and CDR2 SNEGSKA (reference sequence). This CDR3 has 11 amino acids. This chain's CDR3 is CSAIDTGEAFF. The DNA for the CDR3 is TGCAGTGCTATTGATACGGGGGAAGCTTTCTTT.